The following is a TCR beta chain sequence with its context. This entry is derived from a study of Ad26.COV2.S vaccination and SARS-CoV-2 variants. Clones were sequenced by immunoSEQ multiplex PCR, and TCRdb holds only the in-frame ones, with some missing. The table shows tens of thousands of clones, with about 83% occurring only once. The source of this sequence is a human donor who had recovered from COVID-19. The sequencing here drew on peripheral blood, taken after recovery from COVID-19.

The CDR3 is CASSLTRSTDTQYF. Here the CDR3 DNA reads TGCGCCAGCAGCTTAACCCGGAGCACAGATACGCAGTATTTT. V gene TRBV5-1 combines with J gene TRBJ2-3; D not certain. This CDR3 spans 14 amino acids. V dropped 2 bases and J dropped 0 bases, with 7 bases sitting between them. Germline V CDR1 and CDR2: SGHRS, YFSETQ.